This T cell receptor (beta chain) was captured by sequencing in a study of blood T cells in healthy people across ages. Study-level findings and limits: Across the age range, TCR beta diversity per million T cells fell in a roughly linear way. Whereas aged donors had fewer naive CD4+ cells, long-lived donors had more of them and higher diversity.

A second PCR of about 6 to 11 cycles used a sample-barcoded 5' primer and a J-beta primer mix. The template-switch adaptor, which had 12 random nucleotides, put a tag on each cDNA molecule. At least 2.5 million CDR3-containing paired-end reads were obtained per sample. Via MiXCR, TCRdb re-called the 5' RACE reads, giving one row per CDR3 protein. The data contain 710,000 or so distinct CDR3 sequences, 32% of them seen just once; the ten biggest clones take up approximately 15%. Regarding this clonotype: Its specificity is not known.

Trimming removed 0 bases from V and 2 bases from J; junction bases left unmatched: 7. The CDR3 totals 16 residues. CDR1 is SGHRS and CDR2 is YFSETQ in the germline V gene. The rearrangement links TRBV5-1 to TRBJ2-7, with 8 bases matching TRBD2. The source material was blood. This receptor was obtained from an elderly woman in good health. The CDR3 nucleotides read TGCGCCAGCAGCTTGGGGGCACTAGCGGACGCCTACGAGCAGTACTTC. This encodes CASSLGALADAYEQYF.